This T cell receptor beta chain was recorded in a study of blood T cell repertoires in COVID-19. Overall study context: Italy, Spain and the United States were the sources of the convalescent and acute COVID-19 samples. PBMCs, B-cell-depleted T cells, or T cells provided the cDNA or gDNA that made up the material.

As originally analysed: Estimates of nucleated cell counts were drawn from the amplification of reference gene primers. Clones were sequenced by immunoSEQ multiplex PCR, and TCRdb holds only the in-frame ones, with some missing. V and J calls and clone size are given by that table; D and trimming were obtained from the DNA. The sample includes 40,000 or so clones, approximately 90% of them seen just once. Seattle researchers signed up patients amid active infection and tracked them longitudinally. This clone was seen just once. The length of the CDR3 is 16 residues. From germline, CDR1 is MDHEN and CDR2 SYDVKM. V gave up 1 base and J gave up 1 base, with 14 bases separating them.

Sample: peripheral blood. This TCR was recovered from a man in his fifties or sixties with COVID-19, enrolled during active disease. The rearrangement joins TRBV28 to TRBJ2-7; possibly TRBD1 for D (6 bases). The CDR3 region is CASSLFGQLGSYEQYF. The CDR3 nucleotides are TGTGCCAGCAGTTTATTCGGACAGCTCGGTTCCTACGAGCAGTACTTC.